Each of the 20 T cell receptor beta chains below was sequenced from the same sample in a study of blood T cell repertoires in COVID-19. Produced via immunoSEQ multiplex PCR; TCRdb's table is partial and in-frame only. The sample shows some 300,000 clones, 75% to 90% of them seen only once. Sequenced sample: peripheral blood. The source of these receptors is a woman aged 50 to 65 with COVID-19, enrolled during active disease.

The gene calls are TRBV11-3 and TRBJ1-3; a weak D match, TRBD1 (5 bases). In germline, CDR1 is SGHNT, CDR2 YENEEA. Trimming pared 4 bases from V and 5 bases from J, leaving 12 bases between. The CDR3 is 14 residues long. The CDR3 sequence is CASSSRTSRNTIYF. The DNA for the CDR3 is TGTGCCAGCAGCTCGCGGACATCGCGAAACACCATATATTTT.

Written as DNA, the CDR3 is TGTGCCTGGAGGGACAGCGGCGCCGGGGAGCTGTTTTTT. Its translation is CAWRDSGAGELFF. This sequence joins TRBV30 and TRBJ2-2, with a possible D match to TRBD1 (6 bases). This CDR3 is 13 amino acids long. CDR1 is GTSNPN and CDR2 is SVGIG in the germline V gene (reference sequence). Trimming took 3 bases from V and 6 from J, leaving 11 bases between them. The full variable domain, with the rest looked up from reference TRBV30 and TRBJ2-2, is SQTIHQWPATLVQPVGSPLSLECTVEGTSNPNLYWYRQAAGRGLQLLFYSVGIGQISSEVPQNLSASRPQDRQFILSSKKLLLSDSGFYLCAWRDSGAGELFFGEGSRLTVL.

V gene TRBV7-6 combines with J gene TRBJ2-2, with 12 nucleotides matching TRBD2. Germline CDR1 is SGHVS and CDR2 is FNYEAQ. J gave up 4 bases and V 3 bases, and 3 bases lay outside the gene matches. CDR3 length: 16 amino acids. The CDR3 reads CASSLWTSGTTGELFF. The CDR3 DNA follows: TGTGCCAGCAGCTTGTGGACTAGCGGGACCACCGGGGAGCTGTTTTTT.

This chain joins TRBV12-3 or TRBV12-4 and TRBJ1-2; 9 bases line up with TRBD1. This CDR3 has 13 residues. The V and J ends lost 5 bases and 8 bases, in that order; junction bases with no gene match: 6. Here the CDR3 reads CASSPRTGDGYTF. The CDR3, as DNA: TGTGCCAGCAGTCCGCGGACAGGGGACGGCTACACCTTC.

This sequence joins TRBV24-1 and TRBJ2-3; D call uncertain. Germline lookup yields CDR1 KGHDR and CDR2 SFDVKD. V shed 3 bases and J shed 3 bases, with 12 bases lying between them. The CDR3 totals 15 residues. The CDR3 loop reads CATSDARSGTDTQYF. The CDR3 region has the DNA TGTGCCACCAGTGATGCCCGGTCAGGAACAGATACGCAGTATTTT.

CDR3 sequence (DNA): TGTGCCAGCAGCTTAACCCTAGCGAGTGCAGATACGCAGTATTTT. Amino acid sequence: CASSLTLASADTQYF. V usage is TRBV11-2 and J usage is TRBJ2-3, with a weak D call TRBD2 (6 bases). The length of the CDR3 is 15 residues. The germline V and J ends were trimmed by 2 bases and 4 bases, with 13 bases remaining between them. The germline V gene has CDR1 SGHAT and CDR2 FQNNGV.

The J gene is TRBJ2-1, the V gene TRBV3-1 (or the pseudogene TRBV3-2), with no clear D. Germline V gene sequence: CDR1 LGHDT, CDR2 YNNKEL (reference sequence). V gave up 6 bases and J gave up 5 bases, with 17 bases separating them. The CDR3 has 15 residues. The CDR3 here is CASRASPGLNNEQFF. The CDR3 DNA sequence: TGTGCCAGCAGGGCCTCACCGGGTCTCAACAATGAGCAGTTCTTC.

This clone showed up just once. V and J are TRBV5-1 and TRBJ2-7; perhaps TRBD2 as D (5 bases). The CDR3 extends over 15 amino acids. Trimming pared 0 bases from V and 6 bases from J, leaving 16 bases between. From germline, CDR1 is SGHRS and CDR2 YFSETQ. The CDR3: CASSLAVGGEGEQYF. The CDR3 nucleotides read TGCGCCAGCAGCTTGGCGGTAGGCGGAGAGGGCGAGCAGTACTTC.

The V call is TRBV19, the J call TRBJ1-1; possibly TRBD1 for D (5 bases). There are 14 residues in the CDR3. V dropped 2 bases and J dropped 1 base, with 8 bases sitting between them. The germline gives CDR1 LNHDA, CDR2 SQIVND (reference sequence). The CDR3 sequence is CASSISGQNTEAFF. The CDR3 nucleotides read TGTGCCAGTAGTATATCTGGACAGAACACTGAAGCTTTCTTT.

The V call is TRBV30, the J call TRBJ2-2; 10 bases align to TRBD2. With V trimmed by 5 bases and J by 4 bases, 13 bases remained unmatched. Germline assignment: CDR1 GTSNPN and CDR2 SVGIG (reference sequence). This CDR3 region has 17 residues. CDR3 region: CAWAAGLAGVGTGELFF. The CDR3 coding sequence is TGTGCCTGGGCTGCGGGGCTAGCGGGAGTGGGCACCGGGGAGCTGTTTTTT.

The chain has TRBV28 and TRBJ1-5, with 7 bases aligning to TRBD1. This CDR3 region has 16 residues. Germline CDR1 is MDHEN and CDR2 is SYDVKM. The J segment lost 1 base and the V segment lost 5 bases, leaving 8 bases of the junction unmatched. CDR3 sequence reads: CASSPSTGVSNQPQHF. CDR3 in DNA: TGTGCCAGCAGTCCGAGCACAGGGGTGAGCAATCAGCCCCAGCATTTT. The full variable domain, rest sourced from reference TRBV28 and TRBJ1-5, is DVKVTQSSRYLVKRTGEKVFLECVQDMDHENMFWYRQDPGLGLRLIYFSYDVKMKEKGDIPEGYSVSREKKERFSLILESASTNQTSMYLCASSPSTGVSNQPQHFGDGTRLSIL.

V gene TRBV6-5 combines with J gene TRBJ2-7; 7 nucleotides align to TRBD1. V trimming: 0 bases; J trimming: 0 bases; junction bases outside the gene matches: 5. Germline V lookup: CDR1 MNHEY, CDR2 SVGAGI. The CDR3 consists of 16 residues. The CDR3 spells CASSYSGAGGSYEQYF. The CDR3 DNA is TGTGCCAGCAGTTACTCGGGGGCAGGGGGCTCCTACGAGCAGTACTTC.

This sequence joins TRBV6-2 or TRBV6-3 and TRBJ2-1; 15 bases match TRBD2. The CDR3 sequence is 20 residues long. Germline loops: CDR1 MNHEY, CDR2 SVGEGT. J lost 4 bases, V lost 0 bases, and 10 bases had no gene match. CDR3 nucleotide sequence: TGTGCCAGCAGTTACTCTTTTGGACTAGCGGGAGGGCCTCGGTACAATGAGCAGTTCTTC. Encoded protein: CASSYSFGLAGGPRYNEQFF.

J is TRBJ1-3 and V is TRBV4-1; no definite D call. Germline V CDR1 and CDR2: MGHRA, YSYEKL. The length of the CDR3 is 16 residues. Deletions cut 1 base from V and 0 bases from J, with 10 bases between. CDR3 loop: CASSQGPGSSGNTIYF. The CDR3 bases are TGCGCCAGCAGCCAAGGGCCGGGAAGCTCTGGAAACACCATATATTTT.

The chain joins TRBV5-1 to TRBJ2-7, with D perhaps TRBD1 (5 bases). The CDR3 is 13 residues long. Trimming took off 1 base at V and 5 bases at J, with 10 bases between the two ends. CDR1 is SGHRS and CDR2 is YFSETQ in the germline V gene. This CDR3 is CASSLPGSNEQYF. The CDR3, as DNA: TGCGCCAGCAGCTTGCCAGGGTCGAACGAGCAGTACTTC.

The CDR3 loop reads CSVDDAGTGLQAFF. DNA of the CDR3: TGCAGCGTGGATGACGCCGGGACAGGATTGCAAGCTTTCTTT. The chain employs TRBV29-1 and TRBJ1-1, with 8 nucleotides matching TRBD1. This CDR3 region has 14 residues. V dropped 6 bases and J dropped 9; count of bases not matched to a gene: 15. Germline values: CDR1 SQVTM, CDR2 ANQGSEA.

The chain is built from TRBV12-5 and TRBJ1-6; a possible D gene is TRBD1 (6 bases). The CDR3 contains 18 residues. From germline, CDR1 is LGHNT and CDR2 FRNRAP. V lost 6 bases, J lost 0 bases, and 18 bases lay in between. As DNA, the CDR3 is TGTGCTAGTGGGAGCCATAGGACAGCTAGCTCCTATAATTCACCCCTCCACTTT. Translating gives CASGSHRTASSYNSPLHF.

The chain joins TRBV6-2 or TRBV6-3 to TRBJ1-2, with D uncertain. Germline V gene sequence: CDR1 MNHEY, CDR2 SVGEGT. The CDR3 covers 14 residues. The germline V and J ends were trimmed by 2 bases and 2 bases, with 9 bases remaining between them. CDR3 protein: CASSYPGTNYGYTF. CDR3 in DNA: TGTGCCAGCAGTTACCCAGGAACGAACTATGGCTACACCTTC.

The table lists this clone with a count of one. This rearrangement joins TRBV5-1 to TRBJ2-5; 9 bases align to TRBD1. V was clipped by 3 bases and J by 5 bases; unmatched bases: 11. The CDR3 spans 16 residues. Germline V gives CDR1 SGHRS, CDR2 YFSETQ. The CDR3 here is CASSSGQGTTMETQYF. CDR3 DNA sequence: TGCGCCAGCAGCTCGGGACAGGGAACAACGATGGAGACCCAGTACTTC.

This rearrangement joins TRBV11-3 to TRBJ2-7; 9 positions agree with TRBD2. The germline V gene has CDR1 SGHNT and CDR2 YENEEA. This CDR3 is built from 15 residues. V shed 4 bases, J shed 7 bases, and the junction held 11 bases outside the gene matches. The CDR3 is CASSYWSGRPSEQYF. CDR3 DNA sequence: TGTGCCAGCAGCTATTGGAGCGGGAGGCCGAGTGAGCAGTACTTC. Drawing the rest from reference TRBV11-3 and TRBJ2-7, the complete variable domain is EAGVVQSPRYKIIEKKQPVAFWCNPISGHNTLYWYLQNLGQGPELLIRYENEEAVDDSQLPKDRFSAERLKGVDSTLKIQPAELGDSAVYLCASSYWSGRPSEQYFGPGTRLTVT.